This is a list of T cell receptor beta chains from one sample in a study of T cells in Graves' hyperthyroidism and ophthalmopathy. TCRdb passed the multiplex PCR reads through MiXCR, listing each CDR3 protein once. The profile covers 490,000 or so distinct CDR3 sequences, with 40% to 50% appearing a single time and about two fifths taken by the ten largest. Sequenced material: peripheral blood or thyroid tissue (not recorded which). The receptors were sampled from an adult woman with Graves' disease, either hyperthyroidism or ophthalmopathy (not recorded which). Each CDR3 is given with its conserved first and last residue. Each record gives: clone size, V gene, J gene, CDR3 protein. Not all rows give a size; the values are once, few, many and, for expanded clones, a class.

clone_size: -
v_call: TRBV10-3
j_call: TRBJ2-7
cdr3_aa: CAISESGGPTEEQYF

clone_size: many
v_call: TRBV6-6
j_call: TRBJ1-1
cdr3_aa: CASRIRRGTEAFF

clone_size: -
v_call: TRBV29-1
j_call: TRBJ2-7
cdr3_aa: CSVEKGPGLPYEQYF

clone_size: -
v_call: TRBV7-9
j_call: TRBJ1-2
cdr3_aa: CASSLVFTPVYGYTF

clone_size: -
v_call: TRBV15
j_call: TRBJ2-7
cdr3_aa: CATSRGGRSSYEQYF

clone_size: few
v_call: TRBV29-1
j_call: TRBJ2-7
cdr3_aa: CSVASGRSYEQYF

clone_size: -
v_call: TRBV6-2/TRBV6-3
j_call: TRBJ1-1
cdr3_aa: CASSLLGQRNTEAFF

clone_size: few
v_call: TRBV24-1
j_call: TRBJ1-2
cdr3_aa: CATSDWSGSDGYTF

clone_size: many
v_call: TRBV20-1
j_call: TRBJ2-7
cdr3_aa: CSARVYSGSGTVNGQYF

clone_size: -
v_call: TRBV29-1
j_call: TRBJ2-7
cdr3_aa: CSAQTVYEQYF

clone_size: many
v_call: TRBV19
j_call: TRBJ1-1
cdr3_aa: CASTLYGQENTEAFF

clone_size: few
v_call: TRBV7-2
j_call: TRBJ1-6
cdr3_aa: CASSLRGGNSPLHF

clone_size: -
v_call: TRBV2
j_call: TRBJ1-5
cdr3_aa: CASIHGVQGNQPQHF

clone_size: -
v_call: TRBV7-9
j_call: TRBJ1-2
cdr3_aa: CSSSPGGGYGYTF

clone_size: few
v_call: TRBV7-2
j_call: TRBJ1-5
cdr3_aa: CASSTQYGNQPQHF

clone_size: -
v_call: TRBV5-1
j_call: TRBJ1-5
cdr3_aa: CASSYAAGTRNQPQHF

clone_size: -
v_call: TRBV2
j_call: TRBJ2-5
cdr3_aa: CASSEGTSGGETQYF

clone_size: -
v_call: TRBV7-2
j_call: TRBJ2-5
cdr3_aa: CASSLVVNSNQPQYF

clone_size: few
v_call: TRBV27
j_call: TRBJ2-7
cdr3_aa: CASSPSGTTYEQYF

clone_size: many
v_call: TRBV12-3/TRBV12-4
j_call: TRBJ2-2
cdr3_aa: CASSIRTSGRVTGELFF

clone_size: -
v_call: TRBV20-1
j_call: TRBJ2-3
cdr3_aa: CSAGGLARGSTDTQYF

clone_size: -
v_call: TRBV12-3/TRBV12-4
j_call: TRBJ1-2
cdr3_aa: CASGTGGGSYGYTF

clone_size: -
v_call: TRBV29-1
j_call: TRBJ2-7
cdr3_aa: CSVEDGAGGGEQYF

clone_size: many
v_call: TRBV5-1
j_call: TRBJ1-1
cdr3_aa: CASSLDGQNKAFF

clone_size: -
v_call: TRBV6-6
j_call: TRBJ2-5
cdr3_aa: CAISESRTGRDQYF

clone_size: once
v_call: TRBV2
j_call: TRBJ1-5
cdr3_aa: CASSDVAEHQPQHF

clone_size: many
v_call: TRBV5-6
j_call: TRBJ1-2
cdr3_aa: CASSLVVQGNYGYTF

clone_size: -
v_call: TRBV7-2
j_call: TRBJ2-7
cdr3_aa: CASSSTGSRVAYEQYF

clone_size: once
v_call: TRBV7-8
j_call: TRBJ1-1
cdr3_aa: CASSPKTEAFF

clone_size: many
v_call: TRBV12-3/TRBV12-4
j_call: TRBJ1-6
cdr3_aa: CASSGRNSYNSPLHF

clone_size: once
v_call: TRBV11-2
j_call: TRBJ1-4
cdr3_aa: CDSSLEQGAGEKLFF

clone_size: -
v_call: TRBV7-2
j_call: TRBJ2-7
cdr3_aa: CASSPFGEQYF

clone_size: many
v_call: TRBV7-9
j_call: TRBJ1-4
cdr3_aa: CASSLGAREVANEKLFF

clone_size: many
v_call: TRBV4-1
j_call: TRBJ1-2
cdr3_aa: CASSQPTAMVYGYTF

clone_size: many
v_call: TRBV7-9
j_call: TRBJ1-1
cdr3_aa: CASSLAGQGTTEAFF

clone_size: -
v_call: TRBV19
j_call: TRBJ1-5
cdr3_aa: CASSAGERDGNQPQHF

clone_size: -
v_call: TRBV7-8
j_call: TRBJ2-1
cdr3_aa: CASSLARQPGGGEQFF

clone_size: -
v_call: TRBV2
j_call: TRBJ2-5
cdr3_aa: CASQVGQLETQYF

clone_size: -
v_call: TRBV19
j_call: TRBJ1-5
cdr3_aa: CASSIVGFQPQHF

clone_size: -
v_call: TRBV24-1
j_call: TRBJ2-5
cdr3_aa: CATSRSVGRGQETQYF

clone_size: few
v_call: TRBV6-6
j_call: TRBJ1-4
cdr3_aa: CASSSQVNEKLFF

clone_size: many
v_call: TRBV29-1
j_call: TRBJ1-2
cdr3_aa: CSVAQGASEGYTF

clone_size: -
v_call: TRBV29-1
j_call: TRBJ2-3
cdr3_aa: CSVVLAGASTDTQYF

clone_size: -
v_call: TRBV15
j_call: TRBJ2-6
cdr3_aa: CATSLEQSRGSGANVLTF